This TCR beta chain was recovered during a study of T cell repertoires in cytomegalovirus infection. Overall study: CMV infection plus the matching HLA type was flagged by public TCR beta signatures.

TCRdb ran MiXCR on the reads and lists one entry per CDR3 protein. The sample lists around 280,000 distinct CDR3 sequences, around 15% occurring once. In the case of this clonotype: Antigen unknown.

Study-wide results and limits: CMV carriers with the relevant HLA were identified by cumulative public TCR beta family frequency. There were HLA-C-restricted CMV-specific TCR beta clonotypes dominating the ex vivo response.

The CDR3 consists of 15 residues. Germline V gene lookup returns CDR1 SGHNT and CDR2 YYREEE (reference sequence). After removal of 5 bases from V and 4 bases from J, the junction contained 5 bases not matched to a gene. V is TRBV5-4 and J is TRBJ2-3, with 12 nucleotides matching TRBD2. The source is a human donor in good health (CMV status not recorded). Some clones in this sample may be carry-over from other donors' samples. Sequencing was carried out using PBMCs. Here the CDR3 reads CASSMTSGGPDTQYF. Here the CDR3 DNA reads TGTGCCAGCAGTATGACTAGCGGGGGCCCAGATACGCAGTATTTT.